The 6 T cell receptor beta chains below were found in one sample sequenced in a study of blood T cells in healthy people across ages. Together with a sample-barcoded 5' primer, a J-beta primer mix was included in a second PCR lasting about 6 to 11 cycles. TCRdb passed the 5' RACE reads through MiXCR, listing each CDR3 protein once. The table lists more than 900,000 distinct CDR3 sequences, around 27% of them singletons. The same data also went into a second study, on T cells of mothers and their children.

Input material: blood. The receptors shown here come from a girl aged 2 to 9 in good health.

This chain uses TRBV5-6 with TRBJ2-7, with TRBD2 matching over 7 bases. From germline, CDR1 is SGHDT and CDR2 YYEEEE. The CDR3 contains 14 residues. V was pared by 6 bases and J by 3 bases, with 9 bases of the junction left unmatched. The CDR3 loop is CASTFGTINYEQYF. In DNA, the CDR3 is TGTGCCAGCACCTTCGGGACTATCAACTACGAGCAGTACTTC.

The chain links TRBV10-2 to TRBJ1-1; D is unresolved. CDR3 length equals 16 residues. V shed 6 bases and J shed 0 bases, with 17 bases lying between them. Germline CDR1 WSHSY, CDR2 SAAADI. The CDR3 here is CASRKSGSPMNTEAFF. In nucleotides, the CDR3 is TGCGCCAGCAGGAAGTCCGGGAGCCCCATGAACACTGAAGCTTTCTTT.

Turning to this clonotype: An end of the junction does not agree with germline; a read error may underlie this. The chain is built from TRBV27 and TRBJ2-5; the match to TRBD2 covers 7 bases. Per the germline V gene, CDR1 is MNHEY and CDR2 is SMNVEV (reference sequence). This CDR3 has 14 amino acids. This CDR3 is CASSWDLPGGTQYF. For the CDR3, the DNA is TGCGCCAGCAGTTGGGATCTCCCGGGGGGGACCCAGTACTTC.

The chain carries TRBV4-1 and TRBJ1-2; tentatively, D is TRBD1 (6 bases). This CDR3 is 16 amino acids long. The V and J ends lost 0 bases and 7 bases respectively, with 18 bases between them. The germline V gene encodes CDR1 MGHRA and CDR2 YSYEKL. The CDR3 reads CASSQDGAQGFGGYTF. CDR3 nucleotide sequence: TGCGCCAGCAGCCAAGATGGGGCGCAGGGGTTCGGTGGCTACACCTTC.

J is TRBJ2-4 and V is TRBV28; 7 bases are a match to TRBD1. Unmatched junction bases numbered 8, after V lost 3 bases and J lost 0 bases. Germline V gene data show CDR1 as MDHEN and CDR2 as SYDVKM. This CDR3 contains 17 residues. In nucleotides, the CDR3 is TGTGCCAGCAGTTTCAATCGACAGGGTTTAGCCAAAAACATTCAGTACTTC. It yields the protein CASSFNRQGLAKNIQYF.

The gene calls are TRBV19 and TRBJ2-1; 7 positions agree with TRBD2. This CDR3 is 16 amino acids long. Germline V CDR1 and CDR2: LNHDA, SQIVND (reference sequence). V lost 6 bases and J lost 8; bases outside the gene matches: 16. DNA for the CDR3: TGTGCCAGTAGCCCGGGAGGTCGCCCGGTAGCGGATGAGCAGTTCTTC. Encoded protein: CASSPGGRPVADEQFF.